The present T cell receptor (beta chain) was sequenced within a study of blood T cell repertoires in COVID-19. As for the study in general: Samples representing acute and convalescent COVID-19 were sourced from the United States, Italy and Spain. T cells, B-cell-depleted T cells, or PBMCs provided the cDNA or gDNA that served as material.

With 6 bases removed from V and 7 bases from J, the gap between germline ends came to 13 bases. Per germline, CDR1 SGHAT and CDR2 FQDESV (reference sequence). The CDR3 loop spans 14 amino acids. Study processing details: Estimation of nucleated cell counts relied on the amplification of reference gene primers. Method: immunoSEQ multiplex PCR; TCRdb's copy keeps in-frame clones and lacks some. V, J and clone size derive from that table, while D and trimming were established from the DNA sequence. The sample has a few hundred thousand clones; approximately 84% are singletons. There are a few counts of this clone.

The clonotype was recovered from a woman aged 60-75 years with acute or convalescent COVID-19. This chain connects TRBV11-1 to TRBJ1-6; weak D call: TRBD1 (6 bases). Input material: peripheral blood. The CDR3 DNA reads TGTGCCAGCAGGAAACAGGGCGGGAATTCACCCCTCCACTTT. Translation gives CASRKQGGNSPLHF.